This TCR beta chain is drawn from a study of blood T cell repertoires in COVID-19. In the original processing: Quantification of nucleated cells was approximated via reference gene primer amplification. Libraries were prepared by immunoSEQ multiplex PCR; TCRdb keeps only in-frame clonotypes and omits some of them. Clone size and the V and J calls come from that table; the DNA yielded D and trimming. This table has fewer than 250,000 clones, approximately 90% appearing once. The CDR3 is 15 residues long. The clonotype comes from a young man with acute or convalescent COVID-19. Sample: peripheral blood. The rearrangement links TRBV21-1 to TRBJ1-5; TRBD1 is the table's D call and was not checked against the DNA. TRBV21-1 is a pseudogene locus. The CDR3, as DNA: TGTGCCAGCAGCAAAGGGACAGGGAACGATCAGCCCCAGCATTTT. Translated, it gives CASSKGTGNDQPQHF.